This record covers a single TCR beta chain. The target antigen is unknown. PCR primers comprised 60 Vbeta and 13 Jbeta primers. The protocol was immunoSEQ multiplex PCR, while the TCRdb copy is restricted to in-frame clones and leaves out a portion. The profile covers about 96,000 clones, with roughly three quarters appearing a single time and around 3% taken by the ten largest. This sample is drawn from a study of cytomegalovirus exposure and HLA in healthy donors. The study, taken as a whole, reports: Most TCR sequences proved rare, with some public TCRs found in many donors. Serostatus for CMV was the only available immune exposure information. There were 160 or so TCR beta chains listed as cytomegalovirus-associated. In a later analysis, fewer than 20,000 TCR beta sequences were associated with HLA alleles at 0.05 false discovery rate.

Sequenced material: PBMCs. The source is a man aged 25 to 40 in good health and CMV-seronegative.

In DNA, the CDR3 is TGTGCCAGCAGTCAATCCGGGGGAACTGAAGCTTTCTTT. Protein product: CASSQSGGTEAFF. The chain recombines TRBV27 with TRBJ1-1; tentative D call: TRBD1 (5 bases). Between the trimmed V and J ends, which lost 5 bases and 5 bases, there was a span of 12 bases. The germline V gene has CDR1 MNHEY and CDR2 SMNVEV (reference sequence). The length of the CDR3 is 13 residues.